These 29 T cell receptor beta chains came from one sample sequenced in a study of PD-L1 blockade in urothelial cancer. Documented time point: pretreatment peripheral blood. Sequencing was performed with immunoSEQ multiplex PCR; in TCRdb, only in-frame clones are kept and a portion is missing. The sample has 50,000 to 55,000 clones; approximately 80% are singletons. The material was PBMCs, obtained around atezolizumab (anti-PD-L1) treatment. The receptors were sampled from a man in his fifties or sixties with urothelial cancer.

The chain uses TRBV27 and TRBJ1-6; D is unresolved. Germline loops: CDR1 MNHEY, CDR2 SMNVEV (reference sequence). The CDR3 contains 15 residues. V was cut by 6 bases and J by 2 bases, with 11 bases left in between. The CDR3, as DNA: TGTGCCAGCAGCCCACTCGGGGCCTATAATTCACCCCTCCACTTT. Translated, it gives CASSPLGAYNSPLHF.

The rearrangement joins TRBV5-4 to TRBJ2-5; D uncertain. Deletions cut 3 bases from V and 7 bases from J, with 16 bases between. The CDR3 loop spans 14 amino acids. Germline V lookup: CDR1 SGHNT, CDR2 YYREEE (reference sequence). This CDR3 reads CASSSNDFKGTQYF. The CDR3 DNA reads as TGTGCCAGCAGCTCCAATGACTTCAAAGGGACCCAGTACTTC.

The CDR3 DNA reads TGCGCCAGCAGCTTGTACAGGGGGTCTAGCACAGATACGCAGTATTTT. Translation gives CASSLYRGSSTDTQYF. The genes are TRBV4-3 and TRBJ2-3, with 8 bases aligning to TRBD1. Germline CDR1 is LGHNA and CDR2 is YSLEER. This CDR3 spans 16 amino acids. The junction had 7 bases not matched to a gene; V was cut back by 5 bases and J by 0 bases.

The chain links TRBV7-9 to TRBJ1-2; 8 nucleotides line up with TRBD1. J gave up 2 bases and V 8 bases, and 4 bases lay outside the gene matches. This CDR3 is 13 amino acids long. CDR1 is SEHNR and CDR2 is FQNEAQ in the germline V gene (reference sequence). The CDR3 loop reads CASVGTGNYGYTF. CDR3 DNA sequence: TGTGCCAGCGTAGGGACAGGAAACTATGGCTACACCTTC.

The DNA of the CDR3 is TGTGCCAGCTCACCACCGACAGGGAGCAACGTCCTGACTTTC. As protein: CASSPPTGSNVLTF. The chain joins TRBV18 to TRBJ2-6; 7 positions match TRBD1. The V and J ends lost 0 bases and 9 bases, in that order; junction bases with no gene match: 2. CDR3 length: 14 amino acids. Germline V gene data show CDR1 as KGHSH and CDR2 as LQKENI.

J is TRBJ1-5 and V is TRBV7-9; 8 positions match TRBD1. The CDR3 spans 17 residues. Trimming at V came to 5 bases and at J to 3 bases, leaving 12 bases not matched to a gene. Germline V lookup: CDR1 SEHNR, CDR2 FQNEAQ (reference sequence). The CDR3 DNA is TGTGCCAGCAGCGCCTTACCGGGACAGGCTGACAATCAGCCCCAGCATTTT. Amino acid sequence: CASSALPGQADNQPQHF.

J is TRBJ2-2 and V is TRBV5-8; D is uncertain. With 3 bases removed from V and 4 bases from J, the gap between germline ends came to 7 bases. The CDR3 covers 13 residues. The germline CDR1 and CDR2 sequences are SGHTS and YDEGEE. The CDR3 DNA follows: TGTGCCAGCAGCTATATATTCACCGGGGAGCTGTTTTTT. Protein: CASSYIFTGELFF.

The V gene is TRBV7-6, the J gene TRBJ2-7; 7 bases align to TRBD1. The CDR3 is 13 amino acids. Losses at the gene ends were 3 bases for V and 2 bases for J; bases not matched to a gene: 1. The V gene's germline CDR1 is SGHVS and CDR2 FNYEAQ. The CDR3 is CASSFGTAYEQYF. The CDR3 nucleotides are TGTGCCAGCAGCTTCGGGACAGCCTACGAGCAGTACTTC. Combining the CDR3 with reference TRBV7-6 and TRBJ2-7 gives the whole variable domain GAGVSQSPRYKVTKRGQDVALRCDPISGHVSLYWYRQALGQGPEFLTYFNYEAQQDKSGLPNDRFSAERPEGSISTLTIQRTEQRDSAMYRCASSFGTAYEQYFGPGTRLTVT.

This clone was observed a single time. The chain has TRBV7-2 and TRBJ2-1; 9 bases are shared with TRBD2. Germline CDR1 and CDR2: SGHTA and FQGNSA. Trimming at V came to 5 bases and at J to 10 bases, leaving 12 bases not matched to a gene. The CDR3 covers 15 residues. This CDR3 reads CASSTGTSSFWEQFF. CDR3 in DNA: TGTGCCAGCAGCACCGGGACTAGCTCCTTCTGGGAGCAGTTCTTC. The variable domain in full, completed from reference TRBV7-2 and TRBJ2-1, reads GAGVSQSPSNKVTEKGKDVELRCDPISGHTALYWYRQSLGQGLEFLIYFQGNSAPDKSGLPSDRFSAERTGGSVSTLTIQRTQQEDSAVYLCASSTGTSSFWEQFFGPGTRLTVL.

CDR3 nucleotide sequence: TGTGCCAGCAGTTACTCCCAGGGAAGACCCTACGAGCAGTACTTC. This sequence encodes CASSYSQGRPYEQYF. The gene calls are TRBV6-5 and TRBJ2-7, with D tentatively TRBD1 (5 bases). Trimming cost V 0 bases and J 2 bases, with 11 bases left between them. Germline CDR1 and CDR2: MNHEY and SVGAGI. CDR3 size: 15 residues.

The J gene is TRBJ2-3, the V gene TRBV27, with 9 bases that match TRBD2. CDR1 and CDR2 (germline): MNHEY, SMNVEV (reference sequence). This CDR3 has 16 amino acids. V was clipped by 6 bases and J by 4 bases; unmatched bases: 11. CDR3 residues: CASSIRGLAGPDTQYF. The CDR3 DNA reads as TGTGCCAGCAGCATCCGGGGGCTAGCGGGGCCAGATACGCAGTATTTT.

This chain links TRBV6-5 with TRBJ2-7, with 7 bases identical to TRBD2. The CDR3 extends over 13 amino acids. J gave up 7 bases and V 7 bases, and 10 bases lay outside the gene matches. The germline CDR1 and CDR2 sequences are MNHEY and SVGAGI. This CDR3 reads CASTPTAGREQYF. CDR3 DNA: TGTGCCAGCACCCCAACGGCCGGGAGGGAGCAGTACTTC.

This rearrangement joins TRBV27 to TRBJ2-1; D unresolved. V gave up 1 base and J gave up 4 bases, with 8 bases separating them. In germline, CDR1 is MNHEY, CDR2 SMNVEV (reference sequence). The CDR3 consists of 14 residues. The CDR3 protein is CASSLLRLYNEQFF. In nucleotides, the CDR3 is TGTGCCAGCAGTTTATTGAGGTTGTACAATGAGCAGTTCTTC.

The V gene is TRBV4-1, the J gene TRBJ2-7, with D tentatively TRBD2 (6 bases). CDR1 and CDR2 (germline): MGHRA, YSYEKL. CDR3 length equals 16 residues. V was pared by 1 base and J by 1 base, with 14 bases between. CDR3 in amino acids: CASSQVRAGRSYEQYF. The CDR3 DNA follows: TGCGCCAGCAGCCAAGTTAGGGCGGGGCGATCCTACGAGCAGTACTTC.

This chain connects TRBV11-2 to TRBJ2-1; 8 bases map to TRBD2. The germline CDR1 and CDR2 sequences are SGHAT and FQNNGV. V lost 5 bases, J lost 7 bases, and 10 bases stayed unmatched. CDR3 size: 15 residues. CDR3 loop: CASSVSRGGGNEQFF. CDR3 DNA: TGTGCCAGCAGCGTTTCCCGGGGGGGCGGTAATGAGCAGTTCTTC.

CDR3: CASSPGTGGTGELFF. As DNA, the CDR3 is TGTGCCAGCAGCCCCGGGACAGGGGGCACCGGGGAGCTGTTTTTT. This sequence joins TRBV5-4 and TRBJ2-2, with TRBD1 matching 11 bases. With V trimmed by 4 bases and J by 4 bases, 3 bases remained unmatched. The CDR3 has 15 residues. Per germline, CDR1 SGHNT and CDR2 YYREEE (reference sequence).

V is TRBV12-5 and J is TRBJ2-7, with 10 bases lining up with TRBD2. CDR1 LGHNT and CDR2 FRNRAP come from the germline V gene. J lost 6 bases, V lost 4 bases, and 6 bases had no gene match. The CDR3 has 14 amino acids. The CDR3 spells CASGSLAGASEQYF. The CDR3 DNA reads as TGTGCTAGTGGTTCCCTAGCGGGAGCCAGCGAGCAGTACTTC.

The chain combines TRBV10-3 with TRBJ2-7, with D hard to call. V lost 6 bases to trimming and J lost 3 bases, with 12 bases between them. CDR3 length: 13 amino acids. Germline V gene data show CDR1 as ENHRY and CDR2 as SYGVKD. The CDR3 is CAIRSQTNYEQYF. CDR3 nucleotide sequence: TGTGCCATCAGGTCACAAACTAACTACGAGCAGTACTTC.

The chain uses TRBV5-8 and TRBJ1-4; D unresolved. V was pared by 0 bases and J by 11 bases, with 8 bases between. Germline values: CDR1 SGHTS, CDR2 YDEGEE. The CDR3 is 12 amino acids. DNA of the CDR3: TGTGCCAGCAGCTTGGCCGGGGAGAAACTGTTTTTT. This gives the protein CASSLAGEKLFF.

This clone was seen only once. This chain joins TRBV28 and TRBJ2-7, with 12 bases identical to TRBD1. V was clipped by 2 bases and J by 5 bases; unmatched bases: 10. CDR3 length: 17 residues. Germline loops: CDR1 MDHEN, CDR2 SYDVKM. CDR3 DNA: TGTGCCAGCAGTTTAAGGCACTCGGGACAGGGGGCCCACGAGCAGTACTTC. Translating it yields CASSLRHSGQGAHEQYF.

V is TRBV5-4 and J is TRBJ1-6; D remains unclear. The CDR3 length is 15 residues. Deletions cut 0 bases from V and 4 bases from J, with 8 bases between. Germline V gene lookup returns CDR1 SGHNT and CDR2 YYREEE (reference sequence). The CDR3: CASSLVGRYNSPLHF. The CDR3 region has the DNA TGTGCCAGCAGCTTGGTTGGGAGGTATAATTCACCCCTCCACTTT.

Worth noting for this clone: The germline gene is not matched at one end of the junction; a read error may be the cause. The genes are TRBV30 and TRBJ2-2; a possible D gene is TRBD2 (5 bases). The CDR3 extends over 18 amino acids. In germline, CDR1 is GTSNPN, CDR2 SVGIG (reference sequence). CDR3 DNA: TGTGCCCGGAGTACCAGAAGCCCCGGGATAATTAACACCGGGGAGCTGTTTTTT. It specifies CARSTRSPGIINTGELFF.

The V call is TRBV4-2, the J call TRBJ2-1; 16 nucleotides line up with TRBD2. V gave up 2 bases and J gave up 13 bases; unmatched junction bases: 8. This CDR3 has 16 amino acids. CDR1 is LGHNA, CDR2 YNFKEQ, per germline. This CDR3 is CASSQTGTSGGEVQFF. CDR3 sequence (DNA): TGTGCCAGCAGCCAAACCGGGACTAGCGGGGGGGAGGTACAGTTCTTC.

This clone turned up a few times. This chain links TRBV7-9 with TRBJ2-1; TRBD2 is a possible D gene (5 bases). Trimming cost V 5 bases and J 2 bases, with 19 bases left between them. The CDR3 length is 17 residues. The germline V gene encodes CDR1 SEHNR and CDR2 FQNEAQ (reference sequence). The CDR3 nucleotides read TGTGCCAGCAGCCAGCGGAACGCGAGACGGACCTACAATGAGCAGTTCTTC. Its translation: CASSQRNARRTYNEQFF.

The CDR3, as DNA: TGCGCCAGCAGCTCAGAACCAGTCTATTCACCCCTCCACTTT. Protein product: CASSSEPVYSPLHF. The chain carries TRBV5-1 and TRBJ1-6; no clear D. This CDR3 is 14 amino acids long. CDR1 is SGHRS and CDR2 is YFSETQ in the germline V gene. Trimming left V 3 bases short and J 8 bases short, with 12 bases between.

V gene TRBV5-1 combines with J gene TRBJ2-3; 11 bases are a match to TRBD2. Germline V CDR1 and CDR2: SGHRS, YFSETQ. V was pared by 4 bases and J by 3 bases, with 10 bases of the junction left unmatched. This CDR3 has 17 residues. CDR3 nucleotides: TGCGCCAGCAGCCCCAGCGTACTAGCGGGAGCTACAGATACGCAGTATTTT. This encodes CASSPSVLAGATDTQYF.

The genes are TRBV18 and TRBJ1-1, with a possible D match to TRBD1 (5 bases). With 1 base removed from V and 1 base from J, the gap between germline ends came to 10 bases. Germline CDR1 KGHSH, CDR2 LQKENI. The CDR3 totals 15 residues. DNA for the CDR3: TGTGCCAGCTCACCACGGGGCTCGGGGAACACTGAAGCTTTCTTT. This encodes CASSPRGSGNTEAFF.

The rearrangement links TRBV29-1 to TRBJ1-2; D gene ambiguous. The CDR3 runs to 12 residues. V lost 2 bases and J 4 bases, leaving 8 bases between the germline ends. Germline CDR1 is SQVTM and CDR2 is ANQGSEA. CDR3: CSVETDTYGYTF. CDR3 coding DNA: TGCAGCGTTGAAACAGATACCTATGGCTACACCTTC. Complete variable domain (other parts from reference TRBV29-1 and TRBJ1-2): SAVISQKPSRDICQRGTSLTIQCQVDSQVTMMFWYRQQPGQSLTLIATANQGSEATYESGFVIDKFPISRPNLTFSTLTVSNMSPEDSSIYLCSVETDTYGYTFGSGTRLTVV.

The V and J genes are TRBV7-9 and TRBJ2-1; no definite D call. The V gene's germline CDR1 is SEHNR and CDR2 FQNEAQ (reference sequence). V dropped 3 bases and J dropped 3 bases, with 15 bases sitting between them. There are 16 residues in the CDR3. CDR3 loop: CASSLGEVAYYNEQFF. DNA of the CDR3: TGTGCCAGCAGCTTGGGCGAAGTGGCGTACTACAATGAGCAGTTCTTC.